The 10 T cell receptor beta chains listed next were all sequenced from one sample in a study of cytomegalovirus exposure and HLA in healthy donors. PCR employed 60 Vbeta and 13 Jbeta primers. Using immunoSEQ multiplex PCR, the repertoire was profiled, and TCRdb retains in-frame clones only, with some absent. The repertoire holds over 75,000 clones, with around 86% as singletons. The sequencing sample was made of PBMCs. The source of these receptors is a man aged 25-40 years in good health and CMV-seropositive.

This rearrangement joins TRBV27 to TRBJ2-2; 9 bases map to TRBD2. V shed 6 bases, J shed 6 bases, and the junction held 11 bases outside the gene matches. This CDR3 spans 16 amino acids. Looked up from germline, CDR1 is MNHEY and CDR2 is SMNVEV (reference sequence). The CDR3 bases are TGTGCCAGCAGCCCAACCGGGACTAGCTTGGCCGGGGAGCTGTTTTTT. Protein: CASSPTGTSLAGELFF.

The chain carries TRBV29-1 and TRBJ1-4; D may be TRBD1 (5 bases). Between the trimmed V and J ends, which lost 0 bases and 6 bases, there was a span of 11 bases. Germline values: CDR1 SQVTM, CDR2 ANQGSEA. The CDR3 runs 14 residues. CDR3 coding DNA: TGCAGCGTTGAAGATACGGGGGGGGATGAAAAACTGTTTTTT. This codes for CSVEDTGGDEKLFF. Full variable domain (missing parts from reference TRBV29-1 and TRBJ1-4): SAVISQKPSRDICQRGTSLTIQCQVDSQVTMMFWYRQQPGQSLTLIATANQGSEATYESGFVIDKFPISRPNLTFSTLTVSNMSPEDSSIYLCSVEDTGGDEKLFFGSGTQLSVL.

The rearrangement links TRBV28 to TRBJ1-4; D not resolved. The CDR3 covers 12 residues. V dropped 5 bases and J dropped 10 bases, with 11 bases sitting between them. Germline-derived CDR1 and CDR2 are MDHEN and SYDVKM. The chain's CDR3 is CASSAPRGKLFF. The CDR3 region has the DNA TGTGCCAGCAGTGCCCCCCGGGGAAAACTGTTTTTT.

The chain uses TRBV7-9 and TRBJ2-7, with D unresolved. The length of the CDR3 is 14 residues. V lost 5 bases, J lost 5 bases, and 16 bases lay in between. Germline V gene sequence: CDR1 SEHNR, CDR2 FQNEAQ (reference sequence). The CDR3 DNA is TGTGCCAGCAGCCCATCCCAAGTAGAGGACGAGCAGTACTTC. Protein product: CASSPSQVEDEQYF.

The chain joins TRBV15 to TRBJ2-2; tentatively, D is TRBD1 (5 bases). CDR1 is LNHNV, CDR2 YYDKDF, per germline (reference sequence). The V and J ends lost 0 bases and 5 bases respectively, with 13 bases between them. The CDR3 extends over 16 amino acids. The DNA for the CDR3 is TGTGCCACCAGCAGAGATGGGGCAAGTCGGACCGGGGAGCTGTTTTTT. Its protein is CATSRDGASRTGELFF. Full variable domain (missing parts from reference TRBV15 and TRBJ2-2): DAMVIQNPRYQVTQFGKPVTLSCSQTLNHNVMYWYQQKSSQAPKLLFHYYDKDFNNEADTPDNFQSRRPNTSFCFLDIRSPGLGDTAMYLCATSRDGASRTGELFFGEGSRLTVL.

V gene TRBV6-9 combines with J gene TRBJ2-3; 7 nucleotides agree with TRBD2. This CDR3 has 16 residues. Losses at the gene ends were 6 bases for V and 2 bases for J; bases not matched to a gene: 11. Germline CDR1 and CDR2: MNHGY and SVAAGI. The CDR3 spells CASRGGCGSYTDTQYF. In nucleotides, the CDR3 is TGTGCCAGCAGGGGGGGGTGTGGAAGCTACACAGATACGCAGTATTTT.

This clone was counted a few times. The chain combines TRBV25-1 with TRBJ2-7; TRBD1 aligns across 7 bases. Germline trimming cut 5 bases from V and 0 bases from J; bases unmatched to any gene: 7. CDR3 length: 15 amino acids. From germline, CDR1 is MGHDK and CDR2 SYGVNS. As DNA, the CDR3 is TGTGCCAGCAGTCAGTGGACAGGAAGCTCCTACGAGCAGTACTTC. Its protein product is CASSQWTGSSYEQYF.

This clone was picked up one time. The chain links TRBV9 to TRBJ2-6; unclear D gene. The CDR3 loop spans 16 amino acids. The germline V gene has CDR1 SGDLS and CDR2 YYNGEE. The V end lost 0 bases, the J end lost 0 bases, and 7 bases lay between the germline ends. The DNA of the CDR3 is TGTGCCAGCAGCGTAGGTCCTATCTCTGGGGCCAACGTCCTGACTTTC. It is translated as CASSVGPISGANVLTF.

The CDR3 DNA reads TGTGCCAGCAGTCCCCGTGGGACAGGGCACTATGGCTACACCTTC. This translates into CASSPRGTGHYGYTF. The rearrangement uses TRBV6-4 and TRBJ1-2, with 9 bases lining up with TRBD1. Germline CDR1 and CDR2: MRHNA and SNTAGT. The CDR3 runs 15 residues. V trimming: 5 bases; J trimming: 3 bases; junction bases outside the gene matches: 7.

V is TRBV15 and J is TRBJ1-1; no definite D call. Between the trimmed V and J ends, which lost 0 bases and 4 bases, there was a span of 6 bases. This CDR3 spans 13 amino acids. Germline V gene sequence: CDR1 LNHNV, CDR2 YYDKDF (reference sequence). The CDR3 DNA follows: TGTGCCACCAGCAGAGATCCTTCCACTGAAGCTTTCTTT. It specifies CATSRDPSTEAFF.